Each of the 22 T cell receptor beta chains below was sequenced from the same sample in a study of CD4 T cells in relation to SARS-CoV-2 and coronaviruses. Their antigens are not known. TCRdb keeps only in-frame clones here, not all; method: immunoSEQ multiplex PCR. Found here are tens of thousands of clones, more than 75% of them singletons; the top ten hold about 15%. CD4+ T cells from unexposed donors were obtained before the COVID-19 pandemic (2011-2018). The cells were cultured for around ten days before CD4+ T cells were isolated. Input material: CD4+ T cells from PBMCs, cultured in vitro. These receptors originate from a human donor in good health.

The J gene is TRBJ2-5, the V gene TRBV4-3, with D perhaps TRBD1 or TRBD2 (5 bases each). V was clipped by 4 bases and J by 4 bases, with 19 bases between them. This CDR3 is built from 16 residues. Germline V CDR1 and CDR2: LGHNA, YSLEER. The CDR3 bases are TGCGCCAGCAGCCCCGGAGGAAGGGGATCGGGAGAGACCCAGTACTTC. This encodes CASSPGGRGSGETQYF.

The V gene is TRBV4-1, the J gene TRBJ2-3; D is ambiguous. The CDR3 is 14 amino acids. V lost 1 base and J lost 1, with 6 bases in between. Germline CDR1 reads MGHRA; CDR2 reads YSYEKL. The CDR3 DNA reads as TGCGCCAGCAGCCAAGCCCCAGGCACAGATACGCAGTATTTT. It translates to CASSQAPGTDTQYF.

The V gene is TRBV19, the J gene TRBJ1-1, with 8 bases identical to TRBD1. The V gene's germline CDR1 is LNHDA and CDR2 SQIVND (reference sequence). The CDR3 consists of 15 residues. The V gene end was trimmed by 4 bases and the J gene end by 4 bases; junction bases not matched to a gene: 8. The CDR3 region is CASSTPLDRGTEAFF. CDR3 DNA sequence: TGTGCCAGTAGTACCCCCCTTGACAGGGGCACTGAAGCTTTCTTT.

This chain's CDR3 is CSVGRGADTEAFF. The CDR3 DNA sequence: TGCAGCGTAGGCAGGGGGGCGGACACTGAAGCTTTCTTT. The chain uses TRBV29-1 and TRBJ1-1, with 7 bases aligning to TRBD1. V shed 6 bases, J shed 3 bases, and the junction held 7 bases outside the gene matches. Germline V gene lookup returns CDR1 SQVTM and CDR2 ANQGSEA. The CDR3 has 13 amino acids.

V usage is TRBV3-1 (or the pseudogene TRBV3-2) and J usage is TRBJ2-5, with a weak D call TRBD2 (6 bases). From germline, CDR1 is LGHDT and CDR2 YNNKEL (reference sequence). There are 14 residues in the CDR3. V shed 1 base and J shed 5 bases, with 11 bases lying between them. The CDR3 loop reads CASSQGASAETQYF. The CDR3 bases are TGTGCCAGCAGCCAAGGGGCTAGCGCCGAGACCCAGTACTTC.

The gene calls are TRBV19 and TRBJ1-6, with D perhaps matching TRBD1 (6 bases). Trimming cost V 9 bases and J 9 bases, with 18 bases left between them. CDR3 size: 14 residues. Germline V gene lookup returns CDR1 LNHDA and CDR2 SQIVND (reference sequence). The CDR3: CASQAGVFGSPLHF. The CDR3 bases are TGTGCCAGCCAGGCAGGGGTCTTTGGTTCACCCCTCCACTTT.

This rearrangement joins TRBV7-2 to TRBJ2-1, with 13 positions matching TRBD2. The CDR3 consists of 15 residues. The J segment lost 9 bases and the V segment lost 5 bases, leaving 7 bases of the junction unmatched. Germline V gene lookup returns CDR1 SGHTA and CDR2 FQGNSA. CDR3 protein: CASSTGLAGVVEQFF. The CDR3 region has the DNA TGTGCCAGCAGCACCGGACTAGCGGGAGTGGTTGAGCAGTTCTTC.

The chain employs TRBV5-1 and TRBJ2-3, with TRBD2 identical over 13 bases. Germline V gene lookup returns CDR1 SGHRS and CDR2 YFSETQ. This CDR3 has 15 amino acids. J was trimmed by 6 bases and V by 4 bases; bases with no gene match: 5. Here the CDR3 reads CASSPGLAGKDTQYF. In DNA, the CDR3 is TGCGCCAGCAGCCCGGGACTAGCGGGAAAGGATACGCAGTATTTT.

This chain joins TRBV10-1 and TRBJ2-3, with D perhaps TRBD1 (6 bases). The ends were cut back, 6 bases at V and 0 bases at J, with 13 bases in the middle. The CDR3 sequence is 15 residues long. Germline-derived CDR1 and CDR2 are WNHNN and SYGVQD (reference sequence). Written as DNA, the CDR3 is TGCGCCAGCAGCGAGCTGGGGGCAAGCACAGATACGCAGTATTTT. This translates into CASSELGASTDTQYF.

This sequence joins TRBV7-2 and TRBJ1-3, with 9 bases lining up with TRBD1. Germline values: CDR1 SGHTA, CDR2 FQGNSA. V shed 1 base, J shed 0 bases, and the junction held 7 bases outside the gene matches. The CDR3 totals 18 residues. CDR3 nucleotide sequence: TGTGCCAGCAGCTTAGAGACAGGGGGATACCGCTCTGGAAACACCATATATTTT. This sequence encodes CASSLETGGYRSGNTIYF.

This chain links TRBV18 with TRBJ1-2; maybe TRBD1 (5 bases). Per germline, CDR1 KGHSH and CDR2 LQKENI. Trimming stripped 1 base from V and 7 bases from J, with 13 bases between. This CDR3 spans 14 amino acids. CDR3 DNA: TGTGCCAGCTCACCACGGGGCGATGGGAGTGGCTACACCTTC. It is translated as CASSPRGDGSGYTF.

The chain carries TRBV2 and TRBJ1-6; possibly TRBD1 for D (6 bases). V dropped 5 bases and J dropped 7 bases, with 15 bases sitting between them. The CDR3 spans 15 residues. Germline V gives CDR1 SNHLY, CDR2 FYNNEI. CDR3 nucleotide sequence: TGTGCCAGCAGTTTAACGGACAGTCTGAATTCACCCCTCCACTTT. Translated: CASSLTDSLNSPLHF.

This rearrangement joins TRBV5-6 to TRBJ2-3; the D is unclear. Trimming pared 3 bases from V and 2 bases from J, leaving 16 bases between. The CDR3 loop spans 16 amino acids. In germline, CDR1 is SGHDT, CDR2 YYEEEE. CDR3 bases: TGTGCCAGCAGCTATGACGTCAGGTATCTCACAGATACGCAGTATTTT. Encoded protein: CASSYDVRYLTDTQYF.

This chain links TRBV11-3 with TRBJ2-3; D is ambiguous. Looked up from germline, CDR1 is SGHNT and CDR2 is YENEEA. V gave up 4 bases and J gave up 4 bases, with 12 bases separating them. The CDR3 covers 14 residues. Here the CDR3 DNA reads TGTGCCAGCAGCTCCCCTAGATTCCCAGATACGCAGTATTTT. Its protein product is CASSSPRFPDTQYF. The variable domain in full, completed from reference TRBV11-3 and TRBJ2-3, reads EAGVVQSPRYKIIEKKQPVAFWCNPISGHNTLYWYLQNLGQGPELLIRYENEEAVDDSQLPKDRFSAERLKGVDSTLKIQPAELGDSAVYLCASSSPRFPDTQYFGPGTRLTVL.

CDR3 amino acids: CASSQVEGETQYF. In DNA, the CDR3 is TGTGCCAGCAGCCAAGTGGAAGGCGAGACCCAGTACTTC. This chain links TRBV3-1 (or the pseudogene TRBV3-2) with TRBJ2-5; D not resolved. The CDR3 has 13 amino acids. Germline CDR1 LGHDT, CDR2 YNNKEL (reference sequence). V was cut by 1 base and J by 5 bases, with 8 bases left in between.

This chain links TRBV6-2 or TRBV6-3 with TRBJ1-1; 8 bases map to TRBD1. V gave up 2 bases and J gave up 6 bases; unmatched junction bases: 8. CDR1 and CDR2 from the germline V gene are MNHEY and SVGEGT. This CDR3 is 15 amino acids long. The CDR3 sequence is CASSYGGRGRSEAFF. In DNA form, the CDR3 reads TGTGCCAGCAGTTACGGTGGCAGGGGGCGGTCTGAAGCTTTCTTT.

The chain recombines TRBV13 with TRBJ1-3; the D is unclear. V was cut by 3 bases and J by 1 base, with 10 bases left in between. The CDR3 spans 15 residues. Per the germline V gene, CDR1 is PRHDT and CDR2 is FYEKMQ (reference sequence). The CDR3 coding sequence is TGTGCCAGCAGCTTGGAGGTTCTATCTGGAAACACCATATATTTT. This gives the protein CASSLEVLSGNTIYF.

The genes are TRBV14 and TRBJ2-3, with D hard to call. Germline-derived CDR1 and CDR2 are SGHDN and FVKESK. Deletions cut 4 bases from V and 7 bases from J, with 6 bases between. This CDR3 is built from 11 residues. The DNA of the CDR3 is TGTGCCAGCAGCCTTCATAATACGCAGTATTTT. Protein product: CASSLHNTQYF.

CDR3 region: CASGILPGQGTIRNEKLFF. In DNA, the CDR3 is TGTGCTAGTGGTATACTGCCGGGACAGGGTACAATTCGTAATGAAAAACTGTTTTTT. The genes are TRBV12-5 and TRBJ1-4, with 9 bases identical to TRBD1. The V gene's germline CDR1 is LGHNT and CDR2 FRNRAP. V was clipped by 5 bases and J by 4 bases; unmatched bases: 17. There are 19 residues in the CDR3. The full variable domain, rest sourced from reference TRBV12-5 and TRBJ1-4, is DARVTQTPRHKVTEMGQEVTMRCQPILGHNTVFWYRQTMMQGLELLAYFRNRAPLDDSGMPKDRFSAEMPDATLATLKIQPSEPRDSAVYFCASGILPGQGTIRNEKLFFGSGTQLSVL.

This sequence joins TRBV10-3 and TRBJ2-7, with 7 bases that match TRBD1. V trimming: 10 bases; J trimming: 3 bases; junction bases outside the gene matches: 9. CDR1 ENHRY and CDR2 SYGVKD come from the germline V gene. The CDR3 extends over 13 amino acids. The DNA of the CDR3 is TGTGCCAGCTCCCGGGACAGCTTCTACGAGCAGTACTTC. Its translation is CASSRDSFYEQYF.

This rearrangement joins TRBV19 to TRBJ2-3, with D maybe TRBD2 (6 bases). The CDR3 loop spans 14 amino acids. The V gene's germline CDR1 is LNHDA and CDR2 SQIVND (reference sequence). With 9 bases removed from V and 3 bases from J, the gap between germline ends came to 16 bases. CDR3 sequence (DNA): TGTGCCAGCCGACCGCGCGGGACGACAGATACGCAGTATTTT. Protein: CASRPRGTTDTQYF.

The gene calls are TRBV6-5 and TRBJ1-4; 9 nucleotides line up with TRBD1. Germline loops: CDR1 MNHEY, CDR2 SVGAGI. CDR3 size: 14 residues. With 7 bases clipped from V and 8 bases from J, the junction kept 8 bases outside the gene matches. CDR3 sequence: CASIPDRGREKLFF. DNA of the CDR3: TGTGCCAGCATACCTGACAGGGGGAGGGAAAAACTGTTTTTT.